Ten or more counts support the clone carrying this T cell receptor beta chain. The antigen is undetermined. The V gene's germline CDR1 is MNHEY and CDR2 SMNVEV (reference sequence). V lost 3 bases to trimming and J lost 0 bases; unmatched junction nucleotides: 12. The CDR3 is made up of 20 amino acids. Time point specified: newly diagnosed GD, antithyroid drugs for less than 3 months. PBMC RNA was the source of the TCR library. Building of the TCR beta libraries involved iRepertoire HTBI primers and Arm-PCR of CDR3 regions. TCRdb used MiXCR to reprocess the multiplex PCR reads, holding one entry per CDR3 protein. This sample has roughly 420,000 distinct CDR3 sequences, with around 15% found just once. This sample stems from a study of regulatory T cells in long-lasting Graves disease. Study outcomes and limitations: Among persistent patients, a larger number of public clonotypes were shared (2,741) than among newly diagnosed patients (more than 850).

These records were also assigned to another study, of T cells in Graves' hyperthyroidism and ophthalmopathy. That source reports: Graves' hyperthyroidism was deemed stable absent ophthalmopathy progression within 18 months. The study based diagnoses on clinical symptoms, serum thyroxine and TRAb, thyroid ultrasound and orbital computed tomography. Carried out on the TCR CDR3, a first-round RT-PCR used the HTBI primer set.

The TCR comes from a woman aged 25-40 years with Graves disease. The chain couples TRBV27 to TRBJ2-1; the match to TRBD2 covers 12 bases. Here the sequenced sample was peripheral blood mononuclear cells (PBMCs), taken at new diagnosis, from a patient treated with antithyroid drugs. The CDR3 loop reads CASSFTGGTSGLSSYNEQFF. The DNA for the CDR3 is TGTGCCAGCAGTTTTACGGGGGGGACTAGCGGGCTAAGCTCCTACAATGAGCAGTTCTTC.